These 19 T cell receptor beta chains were sequenced from one sample in a study of lung T cells in sarcoidosis with Löfgren's syndrome. MiXCR was run by TCRdb on the reads, yielding one entry per CDR3 protein. The table lists about 4,000 distinct CDR3 sequences, under 25% of them singletons. Source material: CD4+ T cells from bronchoalveolar lavage. The receptors were sampled from a human donor with sarcoidosis (Löfgren's syndrome or another form), or a control subject (not recorded which).

This clonotype is medium-sized in the sample. This sequence joins TRBV28 and TRBJ2-5; 8 bases agree with TRBD2. This CDR3 has 17 amino acids. Trimming cost V 8 bases and J 0 bases; bases outside gene matches: 14. Germline loops: CDR1 MDHEN, CDR2 SYDVKM. The CDR3 protein is CASSLYDLAGYQETQYF. In nucleotides, the CDR3 is TGTGCCAGCTCCCTTTATGATTTAGCGGGGTACCAAGAGACCCAGTACTTC.

As for this clonotype: Possible read error: a much larger clone is one base away. V usage is TRBV18 and J usage is TRBJ2-2; 9 positions agree with TRBD1. Germline V gene data show CDR1 as KGHSH and CDR2 as LQKENI. This CDR3 has 18 residues. The CDR3 DNA reads as TGTGCCAGCTCACCAACACAGGGGGCTATACCGAACGCCGGGGAGCTGTTTTTT. Translated, it gives CASSPTQGAIPNAGELFF.

This clonotype showed up many times. The chain recombines TRBV12-3 or TRBV12-4 with TRBJ2-7, with 8 bases fitting TRBD1. The length of the CDR3 is 14 residues. The junction had 5 bases not matched to a gene; V was cut back by 5 bases and J by 2 bases. Here the CDR3 reads CASSPRTGTYEQYF. CDR3 coding DNA: TGTGCCAGCAGTCCGCGGACAGGGACCTACGAGCAGTACTTC.

The chain uses TRBV27 and TRBJ2-1; D is possibly TRBD2 (5 bases). This CDR3 is 16 amino acids long. Trimming pared 6 bases from V and 4 bases from J, leaving 19 bases between. CDR1 MNHEY and CDR2 SMNVEV come from the germline V gene (reference sequence). Written as DNA, the CDR3 is TGTGCCAGCAGCACAACTAGTGGGAGACCTTACAATGAGCAGTTCTTC. It translates to CASSTTSGRPYNEQFF.

By proportion, this clonotype is medium-sized. The V and J genes are TRBV4-1 and TRBJ2-4; TRBD1 is a possible D gene (6 bases). The V end was cut by 3 bases, the J end by 13 bases, with 16 bases between. Germline V gene sequence: CDR1 MGHRA, CDR2 YSYEKL. The CDR3 covers 13 residues. The CDR3 region is CASSQPIRTAQYF. The CDR3, as DNA: TGCGCCAGCAGCCAGCCTATCCGGACAGCCCAGTACTTC.

The genes are TRBV12-3 or TRBV12-4 and TRBJ2-2, with TRBD1 as a possible D gene (5 bases). CDR3 length: 14 amino acids. Deletions cut 11 bases from V and 1 base from J, with 14 bases between. The CDR3 protein is CAGGKGMNTGELFF. The CDR3 nucleotides are TGTGCCGGCGGCAAGGGGATGAACACCGGGGAGCTGTTTTTT.

Notes on this clonotype: The conserved final phenylalanine or tryptophan is absent from the CDR3, which likely points to a read error. V and J are TRBV28 and TRBJ2-7; TRBD1 matches 7 bases. The closer fit of TRBJ2-5 to the DNA end suggests the J call may be wrong. The CDR3 is 14 amino acids. Germline CDR1 is MDHEN and CDR2 is SYDVKM. CDR3 nucleotide sequence: TGTGCCAGCAGTCCGCGGACAGGAGAAGAGACCCAGTACCTC. It is translated as CASSPRTGEETQYL.

Sample share makes this clonotype large. This chain connects TRBV20-1 to TRBJ2-7; 9 nucleotides agree with TRBD1. Germline V gene lookup returns CDR1 DFQATT and CDR2 SNEGSKA (reference sequence). This CDR3 is built from 13 residues. V lost 5 bases and J lost 6; bases outside the gene matches: 8. The CDR3 reads CSAGSGTGSEQYF. In DNA, the CDR3 is TGCAGTGCTGGCTCCGGGACAGGGTCCGAGCAGTACTTC.

This clonotype was counted many times. The rearrangement uses TRBV5-4 and TRBJ2-3; 8 nucleotides agree with TRBD2. Per the germline V gene, CDR1 is SGHNT and CDR2 is YYREEE (reference sequence). The CDR3 has 16 amino acids. Trimming removed 0 bases from V and 0 bases from J; junction bases left unmatched: 3. CDR3 region: CASSLAGRASTDTQYF. CDR3 DNA: TGTGCCAGCAGCTTGGCCGGGAGGGCTAGCACAGATACGCAGTATTTT.

Details on this clonotype: With a much larger clone just one base away, this may be a read error. This chain uses TRBV12-3 or TRBV12-4 with TRBJ1-1; perhaps TRBD1 as D (6 bases). The CDR3 spans 13 residues. The DNA for the CDR3 is TGTGCCAGCGCCTTGCGGGGGCAACGAAGTGGATTGTTT. This sequence encodes CASALRGQRSGLF.

This clonotype ranks as medium-sized (0.01 to 0.1%). The V and J genes are TRBV18 and TRBJ2-1; D is uncertain. Germline V gives CDR1 KGHSH, CDR2 LQKENI. The ends were cut back, 3 bases at V and 5 bases at J, with 11 bases in the middle. This CDR3 spans 14 amino acids. CDR3 nucleotides: TGTGCCAGCTCACCCAGGCAGGCCCACAATGAGCAGTTCTTC. It yields the protein CASSPRQAHNEQFF.

On this clonotype: One junction end does not reproduce the germline sequence, and a read error may be involved. The rearrangement uses TRBV2 and TRBJ1-3; D is unresolved. CDR1 SNHLY and CDR2 FYNNEI come from the germline V gene. The CDR3 sequence is 16 residues long. The CDR3 DNA reads as TGTACCAGCAGGATTCAGGAGCGTCTCTCTGGAAACACCATATATTTT. Amino acid sequence: CTSRIQERLSGNTIYF.

This clonotype ranks as medium-sized (0.01 to 0.1%). The rearrangement links TRBV11-3 to TRBJ2-5; 12 bases match TRBD1. From germline, CDR1 is SGHNT and CDR2 YENEEA. The trim removed 4 bases at V and 8 bases at J, leaving 5 bases unmatched. This CDR3 region has 14 residues. CDR3 region: CASSSTGTGGTQYF. The CDR3 coding sequence is TGTGCCAGCAGCTCCACCGGGACAGGGGGCACCCAGTACTTC.

Comment on this clonotype: Since no conserved phenylalanine or tryptophan closes the CDR3, a read error is the likely cause. The limits of the CDR3 on the DNA are not certain, so only TCRdb's listed CDR3 is given. V gene TRBV25-1 combines with J gene TRBJ2-1; the table's TRBD1 call for D was not verified on the DNA. The CDR3 numbers 16 amino acids, ends counted. The germline gives CDR1 MGHDK, CDR2 SYGVNS. CDR3 loop: CASSESSQGTYNEQFL.

This clonotype ranks as medium-sized. This chain links TRBV7-9 with TRBJ1-4, with a possible D match to TRBD1 (6 bases). There are 14 residues in the CDR3. The V and J ends lost 5 bases and 8 bases respectively, with 15 bases between them. Germline lookup yields CDR1 SEHNR and CDR2 FQNEAQ (reference sequence). CDR3 DNA: TGTGCCAGCAGCACACAGGACAGCTGGGAAAAACTGTTTTTT. It codes for CASSTQDSWEKLFF.

A word on this clonotype: Since the CDR3 does not end with the conserved phenylalanine or tryptophan, this likely comes from a read error. The rearrangement links TRBV10-2 to TRBJ2-3; D possibly corresponds to TRBD1 (6 bases). The CDR3 contains 13 residues. Germline V gene lookup returns CDR1 WSHSY and CDR2 SAAADI. The CDR3 sequence: CATRGQPTDTQYS. The CDR3 DNA reads TGTGCCACCAGGGGACAACCCACAGATACGCAGTATTCT.

This clonotype is labeled as medium-sized. This chain joins TRBV5-5 and TRBJ1-6; no reliable D call. The CDR3 consists of 12 residues. The V and J ends lost 2 bases and 7 bases respectively, with 4 bases between them. Looked up from germline, CDR1 is SGHKS and CDR2 is YYEKEE (reference sequence). CDR3 in DNA: TGTGCCAGCAGCTTCGAAAATTCACCCCTCCACTTT. Its protein product is CASSFENSPLHF.

About this clonotype: Sequence at one end of the junction differs from germline and may be a read error. The CDR3 loop reads CASSSRRGGTNEQLF. In DNA, the CDR3 is TGTGCCAGCAGTTCCCGGAGGGGTGGTACGAATGAGCAGCTCTTC. V and J are TRBV28 and TRBJ2-1, with D perhaps TRBD2 (6 bases). The V gene's germline CDR1 is MDHEN and CDR2 SYDVKM. The CDR3 has 15 residues.

This clonotype occurred many times. This rearrangement joins TRBV12-3 or TRBV12-4 to TRBJ2-5; no definite D call. Trimming pared 1 base from V and 5 bases from J, leaving 2 bases between. The CDR3 loop spans 11 amino acids. The CDR3 DNA reads TGTGCCAGCAGTTTAGGGGAGACCCAGTACTTC. This encodes CASSLGETQYF.